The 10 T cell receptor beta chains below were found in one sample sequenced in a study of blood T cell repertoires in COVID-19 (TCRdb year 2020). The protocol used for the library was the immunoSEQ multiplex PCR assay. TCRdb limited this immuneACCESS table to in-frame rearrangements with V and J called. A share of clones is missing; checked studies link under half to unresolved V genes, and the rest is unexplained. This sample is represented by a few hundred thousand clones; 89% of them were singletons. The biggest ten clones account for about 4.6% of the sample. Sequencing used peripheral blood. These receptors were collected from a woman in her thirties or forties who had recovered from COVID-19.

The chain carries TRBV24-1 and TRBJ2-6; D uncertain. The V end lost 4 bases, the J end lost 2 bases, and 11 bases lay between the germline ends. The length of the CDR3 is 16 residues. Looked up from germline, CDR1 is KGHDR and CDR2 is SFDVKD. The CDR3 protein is CATSDPTDPGANVLTF. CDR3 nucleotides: TGTGCCACCAGTGACCCGACTGACCCTGGGGCCAACGTCCTGACTTTC.

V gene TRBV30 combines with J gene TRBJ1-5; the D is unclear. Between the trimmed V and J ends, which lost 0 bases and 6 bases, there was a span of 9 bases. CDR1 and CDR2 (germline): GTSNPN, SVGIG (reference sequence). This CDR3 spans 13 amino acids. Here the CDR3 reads CAWSVGHGQPQHF. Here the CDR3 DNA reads TGTGCCTGGAGTGTCGGTCACGGTCAGCCCCAGCATTTT.

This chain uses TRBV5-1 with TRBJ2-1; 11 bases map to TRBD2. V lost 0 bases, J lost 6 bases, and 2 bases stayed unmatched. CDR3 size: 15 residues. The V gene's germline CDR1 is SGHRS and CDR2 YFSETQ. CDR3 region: CASSLGLAGGNEQFF. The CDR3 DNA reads TGCGCCAGCAGCTTGGGGCTAGCGGGAGGCAATGAGCAGTTCTTC.

The CDR3 DNA sequence: TGCGCCAGCAGCCAAGATGCGAGGGGGGGGTCTGCCAAAAACATTCAGTACTTC. Its translation: CASSQDARGGSAKNIQYF. The genes are TRBV4-3 and TRBJ2-4; weak D call: TRBD2 (7 bases). Trimming pared 0 bases from V and 1 base from J, leaving 16 bases between. Germline V lookup: CDR1 LGHNA, CDR2 YSLEER. The CDR3 is made up of 18 amino acids.

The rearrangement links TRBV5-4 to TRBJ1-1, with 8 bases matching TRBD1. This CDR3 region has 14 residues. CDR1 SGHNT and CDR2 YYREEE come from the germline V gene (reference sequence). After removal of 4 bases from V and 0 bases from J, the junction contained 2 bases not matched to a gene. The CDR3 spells CASSIQGVNTEAFF. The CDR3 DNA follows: TGTGCCAGCAGCATACAGGGGGTGAACACTGAAGCTTTCTTT.

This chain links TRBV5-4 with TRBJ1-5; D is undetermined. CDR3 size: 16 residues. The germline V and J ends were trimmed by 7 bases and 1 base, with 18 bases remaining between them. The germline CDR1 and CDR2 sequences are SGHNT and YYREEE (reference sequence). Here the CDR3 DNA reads TGTGCCAGCCCCCTGGTGGGGAGAGGAAGCAATCAGCCCCAGCATTTT. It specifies CASPLVGRGSNQPQHF.

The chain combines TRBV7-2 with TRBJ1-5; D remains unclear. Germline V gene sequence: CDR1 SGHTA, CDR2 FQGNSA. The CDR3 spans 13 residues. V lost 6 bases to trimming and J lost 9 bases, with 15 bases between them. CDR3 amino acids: CASSPPWGGPQHF. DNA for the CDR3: TGTGCCAGCAGTCCCCCGTGGGGAGGGCCCCAGCATTTT.

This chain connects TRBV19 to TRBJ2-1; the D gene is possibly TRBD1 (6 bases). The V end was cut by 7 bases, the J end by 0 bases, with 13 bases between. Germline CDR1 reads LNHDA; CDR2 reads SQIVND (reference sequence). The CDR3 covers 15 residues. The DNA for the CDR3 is TGTGCCAGTACCCCGGACAGAAGCTCCTACAATGAGCAGTTCTTC. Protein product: CASTPDRSSYNEQFF.

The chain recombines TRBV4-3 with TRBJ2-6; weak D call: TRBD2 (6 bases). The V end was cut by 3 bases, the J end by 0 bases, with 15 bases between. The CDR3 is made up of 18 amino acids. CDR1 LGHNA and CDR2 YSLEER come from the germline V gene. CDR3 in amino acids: CASSQNLALSSGANVLTF. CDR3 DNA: TGCGCCAGCAGCCAGAATCTAGCGTTAAGCTCTGGGGCCAACGTCCTGACTTTC.

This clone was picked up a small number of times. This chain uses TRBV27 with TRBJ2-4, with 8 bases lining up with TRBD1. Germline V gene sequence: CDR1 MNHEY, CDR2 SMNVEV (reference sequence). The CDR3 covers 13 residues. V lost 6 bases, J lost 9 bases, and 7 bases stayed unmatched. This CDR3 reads CASSLHGQGIQYF. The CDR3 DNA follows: TGTGCCAGCAGCCTCCACGGACAGGGCATTCAGTACTTC.